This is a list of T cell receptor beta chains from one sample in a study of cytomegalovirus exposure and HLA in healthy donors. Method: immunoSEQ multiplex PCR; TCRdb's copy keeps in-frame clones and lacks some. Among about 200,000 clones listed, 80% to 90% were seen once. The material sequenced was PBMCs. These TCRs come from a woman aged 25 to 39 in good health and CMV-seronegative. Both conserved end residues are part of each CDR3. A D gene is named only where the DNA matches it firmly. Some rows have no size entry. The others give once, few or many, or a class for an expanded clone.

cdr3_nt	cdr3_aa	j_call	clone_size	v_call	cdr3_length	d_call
TGTGCCAGTAGCACAGGGGACACCGGGGAGCTGTTTTTT	CASSTGDTGELFF	TRBJ2-2	-	TRBV19	13	TRBD1
TGTGCCAGCTCACCGACGCAGGGTGCGGAGACCCAGTACTTC	CASSPTQGAETQYF	TRBJ2-5	once	TRBV18	14	-
TGTGCCAGCAGCCGTTGGACAGGGGAAAATGAAAAACTGTTTTTT	CASSRWTGENEKLFF	TRBJ1-4	once	TRBV4-2	15	TRBD1
TGTGCCAGCAGCTTACAGGGCTCCTACACAGATACGCAGTATTTT	CASSLQGSYTDTQYF	TRBJ2-3	-	TRBV7-9	15	-
TGTGCCAGCAGCTTGGCAGGGGGAAGGGGAGAGACCCAGTACTTC	CASSLAGGRGETQYF	TRBJ2-5	-	TRBV7-3	15	TRBD1
TGTGCCAGCAGCTTAGAGTGGCCTGTTGGCTACACCTTC	CASSLEWPVGYTF	TRBJ1-2	few	TRBV7-2	13	-
TGTGCCAGCAGCCAGAGACTAGCGGGAGGGCTTTGGGAGCAGTACTTC	CASSQRLAGGLWEQYF	TRBJ2-7	once	TRBV5-4	16	TRBD2
TGTGCCAGCAGTTTAACGTGGAGAGCTTTCTTT	CASSLTWRAFF	TRBJ1-1	-	TRBV28	11	-
TGTGCCAGCCCCCCTGGAGGAGGGAGGACCACAGATACGCAGTATTTT	CASPPGGGRTTDTQYF	TRBJ2-3	-	TRBV28	16	-
TGTGCCAGTGGGCGGGGACAGCTGAACGAGCAGTACTTC	CASGRGQLNEQYF	TRBJ2-7	-	TRBV19	13	-
TGCGCCAGCAGCTACCGACACGAACCGGAAGAAAAACTGTTTTTT	CASSYRHEPEEKLFF	TRBJ1-4	-	TRBV5-1	15	-
TGTGCCAGCAGCTTAGAACACAGGGACATCGAGCAGTACTTC	CASSLEHRDIEQYF	TRBJ2-7	-	TRBV11-1	14	-
TGTTCCAGCAGCTTAGGGGCGTTCAATCAGCCCCAGCATTTT	CSSSLGAFNQPQHF	TRBJ1-5	-	TRBV7-9	14	-
TGTGCCAGCAGTCTCAGGGTAGGGGTTCGGTCCTACGAGCAGTACTTC	CASSLRVGVRSYEQYF	TRBJ2-7	-	TRBV27	16	-